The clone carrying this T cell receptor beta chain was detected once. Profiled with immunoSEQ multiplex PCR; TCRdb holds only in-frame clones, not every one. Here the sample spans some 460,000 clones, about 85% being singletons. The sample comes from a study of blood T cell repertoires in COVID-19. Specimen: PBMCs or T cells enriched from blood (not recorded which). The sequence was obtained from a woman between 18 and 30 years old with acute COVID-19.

CDR3: CAISERRETQYF. The CDR3 DNA sequence: TGTGCCATCAGTGAGCGTCGGGAGACCCAGTACTTC. The genes are TRBV10-3 and TRBJ2-5; no reliable D call. This CDR3 region has 12 residues. CDR1 and CDR2 from the germline V gene are ENHRY and SYGVKD. V lost 2 bases to trimming and J lost 5 bases, with 6 bases between them.